Described below is a single TCR beta chain sequence and its context. Its antigen target is currently unknown. The junction departs from germline at one end; a sequencing error may be responsible. Participants in the prospective study were enrolled through a virtual design, were aged 18 to 89 years, and lived in 24 United States geographic areas. Cohort assignment in the prospective study relied on participant-reported clinical history from a screening survey and a study questionnaire. ImmuneRACE Cohort 3 recovered participants were defined by two consecutive negative NP/OP PCR tests, healthcare professional clearance, or symptom resolution. Each participant in the prospective study had whole blood, serum and a nasopharyngeal or oropharyngeal swab collected by mobile phlebotomists. Additional blood draws and questionnaires over an approximately two-month period could optionally be provided by prospective study participants. Before DNA extraction, blood samples from the prospective study were shipped at room temperature or frozen.

TCRbeta CDR3 regions were amplified from genomic DNA using the immunoSEQ Assay, a bias-controlled multiplex PCR. As for how the authors treated the data: Within the assay, amplification of reference gene primers was used to estimate how many nucleated cells each sample contained. To quantify the absolute abundance of each unique TCRbeta CDR3 rearrangement, sequence reads were collapsed and filtered. For each sample, productive Simpson clonality was calculated as the square root of Simpson's diversity index across productive rearrangements. The clones in this table, taken by TCRdb from immuneACCESS, are in-frame only. Not every clone is retained; where verified, under half of the shortfall comes from an unresolved V gene, and the cause of the rest is unknown. V and J calls and clone size are as listed in that table; D and trimming were resolved from the DNA. A total of a few hundred thousand clones appear in this sample, approximately 92% of them only once. 2% to 3% of the sample lies in the top ten.

These data originate in a study of blood T cell repertoires in COVID-19 (dated by TCRdb to about 2020). For the wider study: Collaborator samples came from the United States, Italy and Spain and covered acute and convalescent phases of COVID-19. The prospective study material was composed of cDNA or gDNA derived from T cells, B-cell-depleted T cells, or PBMCs. Samples were obtained from the ongoing ImmuneRACE study (first 160 participants) and from about 1,300 subjects provided by 6 global collaborators. Nearly every sample came with metadata listing a de-identified subject ID, COVID-19 status, age in years and sex. Where available, HLA class I and class II types were taken from metadata supplied by the sample provider and were not determined by assay-based typing. The repertoires were made available in a free public database intended to serve as a resource for research on the immune response to SARS-CoV-2. The dataset comprised deeply sampled blood TCRbeta repertoires from subjects exposed to, actively infected with, or recovered from COVID-19.

The germline V gene encodes CDR1 MNHNS and CDR2 SASEGT. Including the terminal cysteine and phenylalanine, the CDR3 comprises 15 residues. CDR3 DNA is the only sequence kept; it has 45 bases, read in frame from the first base. Overall results and qualifications from the work: The quantity of clinical and demographic metadata differed by source and by participant and was supplied without curation.

This TCR derives from a woman in her late teens or twenties who had recovered from COVID-19. Sequenced material: PBMCs or T cells enriched from blood (not recorded which). Here the chain combines TRBV6-1 and TRBJ1-3, and TRBD1 matches 9 of the central bases. The CDR3 region has the sequence CASREGQGTGNTIYF. In nucleotides, the sequence is TGTGCCAGCAGGGAAGGACAGGGGACAGGAAACACCATATATTTT.